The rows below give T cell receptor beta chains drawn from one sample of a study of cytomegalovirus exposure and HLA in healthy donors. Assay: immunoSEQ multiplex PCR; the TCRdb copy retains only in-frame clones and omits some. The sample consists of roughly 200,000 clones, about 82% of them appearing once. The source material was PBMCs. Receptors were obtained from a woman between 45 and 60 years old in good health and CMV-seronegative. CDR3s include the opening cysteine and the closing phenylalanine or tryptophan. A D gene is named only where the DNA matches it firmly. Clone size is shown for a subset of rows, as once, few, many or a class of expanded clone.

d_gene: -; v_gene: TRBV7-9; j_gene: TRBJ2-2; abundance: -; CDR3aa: CARSLRNSRTSTGELFF; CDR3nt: TGTGCCAGGTCCTTGAGGAACTCCCGAACCTCCACCGGGGAGCTGTTTTTT
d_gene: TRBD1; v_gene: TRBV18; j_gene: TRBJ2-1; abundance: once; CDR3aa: CASSLGQGPRGNEQFF; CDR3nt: TGTGCCAGCTCACTCGGACAGGGTCCAAGGGGCAATGAGCAGTTCTTC
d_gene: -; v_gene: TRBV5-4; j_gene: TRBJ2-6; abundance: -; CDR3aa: CASSPTKQTTGANVLTF; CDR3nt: TGTGCCAGCAGCCCGACGAAACAAACTACTGGGGCCAACGTCCTGACTTTC
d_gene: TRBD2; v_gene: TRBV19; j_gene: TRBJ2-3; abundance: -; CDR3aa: CASSHRSGGDTQYF; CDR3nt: TGTGCCAGTAGTCATCGATCGGGGGGAGATACGCAGTATTTT
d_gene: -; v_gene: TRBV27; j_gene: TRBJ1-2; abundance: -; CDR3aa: CASSLSFLGDDGYTF; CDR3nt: TGTGCCAGCAGTTTATCCTTTTTAGGGGATGATGGCTACACCTTC
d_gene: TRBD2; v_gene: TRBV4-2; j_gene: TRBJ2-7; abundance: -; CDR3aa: CASSQGFGTSGYEQYF; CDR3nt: TGTGCCAGCAGCCAAGGATTTGGGACTAGCGGGTACGAGCAGTACTTC
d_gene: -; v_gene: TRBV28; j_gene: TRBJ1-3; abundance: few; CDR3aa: CASSLRGHGNTIYF; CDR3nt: TGTGCCAGCAGTTTAAGGGGACACGGAAACACCATATATTTT
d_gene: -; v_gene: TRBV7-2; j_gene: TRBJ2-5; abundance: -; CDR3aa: CASSPRRTGVETQYF; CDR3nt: TGTGCCAGCAGCCCCCGACGGACTGGAGTAGAGACCCAGTACTTC
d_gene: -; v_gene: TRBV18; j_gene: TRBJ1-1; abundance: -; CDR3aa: CASSLGGGSNTEAFF; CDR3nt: TGTGCCAGCTCACTCGGGGGGGGCTCGAACACTGAAGCTTTCTTT
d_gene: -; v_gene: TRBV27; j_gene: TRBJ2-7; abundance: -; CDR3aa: CASKADDSSYEQYF; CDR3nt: TGTGCCAGCAAGGCTGATGACTCTTCCTACGAGCAGTACTTC
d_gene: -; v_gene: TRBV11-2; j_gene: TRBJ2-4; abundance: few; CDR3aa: CASSLSQNIQYF; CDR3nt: TGTGCCAGCAGCTTAAGCCAAAACATTCAGTACTTC
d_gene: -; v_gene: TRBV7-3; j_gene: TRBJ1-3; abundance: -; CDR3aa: CASSQTGDSSGNTIYF; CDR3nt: TGTGCCAGCAGCCAGACAGGAGATTCCTCTGGAAACACCATATATTTT
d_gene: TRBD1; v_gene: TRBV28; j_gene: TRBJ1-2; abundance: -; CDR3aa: CASKGTGEKRGYTF; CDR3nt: TGTGCCAGCAAAGGGACAGGTGAGAAGCGTGGCTACACCTTC
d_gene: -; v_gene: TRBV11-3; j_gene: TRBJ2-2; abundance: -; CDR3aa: CASSLLSGRTGELFF; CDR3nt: TGTGCCAGCAGCTTATTAAGCGGCCGGACCGGGGAGCTGTTTTTT
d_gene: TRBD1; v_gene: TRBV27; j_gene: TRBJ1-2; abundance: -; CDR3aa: CASSFTGTGYRYGYTF; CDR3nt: TGTGCCAGCAGTTTTACCGGGACAGGGTACCGCTATGGCTACACCTTC
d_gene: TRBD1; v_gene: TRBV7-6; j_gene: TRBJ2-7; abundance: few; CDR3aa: CASSALGQGAGEQYF; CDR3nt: TGTGCCAGCAGCGCATTAGGACAGGGGGCGGGAGAGCAGTACTTC
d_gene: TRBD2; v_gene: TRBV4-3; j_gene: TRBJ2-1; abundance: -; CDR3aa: CASSQVPGLTTREQFF; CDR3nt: TGCGCCAGCAGCCAAGTACCGGGACTAACGACACGTGAGCAGTTCTTC
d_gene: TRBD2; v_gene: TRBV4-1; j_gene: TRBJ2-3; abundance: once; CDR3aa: CASSQGPQGGSSTDTQYF; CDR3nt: TGCGCCAGCAGCCAAGGCCCCCAGGGCGGGAGTAGCACAGATACGCAGTATTTT
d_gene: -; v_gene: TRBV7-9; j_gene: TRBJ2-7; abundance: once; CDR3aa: CASSLKAGHEQYF; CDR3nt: TGTGCCAGCAGCTTAAAGGCAGGCCACGAGCAGTACTTC
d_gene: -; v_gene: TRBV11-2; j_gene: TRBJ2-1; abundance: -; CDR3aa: CASSFRRDPYYNEQFF; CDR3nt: TGTGCCAGCAGCTTTCGGCGGGACCCATACTACAATGAGCAGTTCTTC
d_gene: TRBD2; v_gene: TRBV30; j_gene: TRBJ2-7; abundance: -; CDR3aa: CAWTSGPTYEQYF; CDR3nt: TGTGCCTGGACTAGCGGACCCACCTACGAGCAGTACTTC
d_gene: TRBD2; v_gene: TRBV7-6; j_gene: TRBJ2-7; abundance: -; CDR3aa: CASSLGLAGGAEQYF; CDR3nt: TGTGCCAGCAGCTTAGGACTAGCGGGAGGAGCCGAGCAGTACTTC
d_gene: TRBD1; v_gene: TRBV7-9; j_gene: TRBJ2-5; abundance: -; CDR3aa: CASTLTGGQETQYF; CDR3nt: TGTGCCAGCACCCTAACAGGGGGGCAAGAGACCCAGTACTTC
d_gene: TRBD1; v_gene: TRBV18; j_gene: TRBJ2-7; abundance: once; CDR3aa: CASSPRGQDVAYEQYF; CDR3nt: TGTGCCAGCTCACCAAGAGGACAGGATGTCGCCTACGAGCAGTACTTC
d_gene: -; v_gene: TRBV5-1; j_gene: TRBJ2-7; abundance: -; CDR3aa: CASSLEWGRPYEQYF; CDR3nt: TGCGCCAGCAGTTTGGAGTGGGGCAGACCCTACGAGCAGTACTTC
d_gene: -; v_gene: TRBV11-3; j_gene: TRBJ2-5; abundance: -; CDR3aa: CASSLGPEETQYF; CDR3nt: TGTGCCAGCAGCTTAGGTCCTGAAGAGACCCAGTACTTC
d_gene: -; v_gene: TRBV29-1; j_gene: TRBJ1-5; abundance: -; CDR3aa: CSVADRHSNQPQHF; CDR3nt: TGCAGCGTTGCAGACAGACATAGCAATCAGCCCCAGCATTTT
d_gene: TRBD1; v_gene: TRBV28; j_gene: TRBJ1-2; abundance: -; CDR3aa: CASSFGTGGTNYGYTF; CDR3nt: TGTGCCAGCAGTTTCGGGACAGGAGGCACTAACTATGGCTACACCTTC
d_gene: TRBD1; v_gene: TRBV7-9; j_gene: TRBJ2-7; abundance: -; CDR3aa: CASSSPQGALDEQYF; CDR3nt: TGTGCCAGCAGCTCTCCACAGGGGGCGCTTGACGAGCAGTACTTC
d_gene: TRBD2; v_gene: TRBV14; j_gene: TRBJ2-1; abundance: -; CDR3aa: CASSQVGTSGAYNEQFF; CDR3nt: TGTGCCAGCAGCCAAGTCGGGACTAGCGGGGCCTACAATGAGCAGTTCTTC
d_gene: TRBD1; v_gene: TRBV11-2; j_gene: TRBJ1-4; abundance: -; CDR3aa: CASRLTGGAGEKLFF; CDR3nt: TGTGCCAGCAGACTTACAGGGGGCGCGGGAGAAAAACTGTTTTTT
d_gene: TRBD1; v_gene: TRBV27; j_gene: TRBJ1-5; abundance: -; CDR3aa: CASGQGRNQPQHF; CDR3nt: TGTGCCAGCGGACAGGGGAGGAATCAGCCCCAGCATTTT
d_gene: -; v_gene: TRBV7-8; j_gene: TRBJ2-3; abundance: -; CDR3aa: CASSLLRPVADTQYF; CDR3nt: TGTGCCAGCAGCTTACTGCGCCCGGTCGCAGATACGCAGTATTTT
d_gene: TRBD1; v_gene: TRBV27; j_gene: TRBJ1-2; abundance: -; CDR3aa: CASSFLRDRVRGYTF; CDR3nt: TGTGCCAGCAGTTTCCTCCGGGACAGAGTCCGTGGCTACACCTTC
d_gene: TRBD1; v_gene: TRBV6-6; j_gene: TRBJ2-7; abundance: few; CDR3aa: CASRGDRVAYEQYF; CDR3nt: TGTGCCAGCAGGGGGGACAGGGTGGCCTACGAGCAGTACTTC
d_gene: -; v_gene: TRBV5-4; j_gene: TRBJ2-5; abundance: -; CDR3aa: CASSQAGDQETQYF; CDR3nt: TGTGCCAGCAGCCAGGCAGGGGACCAAGAGACCCAGTACTTC
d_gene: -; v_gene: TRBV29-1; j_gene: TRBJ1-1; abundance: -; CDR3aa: CSVEDPGRQAEAFF; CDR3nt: TGCAGCGTTGAAGACCCCGGGAGGCAGGCTGAAGCTTTCTTT
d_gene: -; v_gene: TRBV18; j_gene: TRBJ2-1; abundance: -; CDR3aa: CASSPKGGPINEQFF; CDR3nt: TGTGCCAGCTCACCGAAAGGAGGGCCAATAAATGAGCAGTTCTTC
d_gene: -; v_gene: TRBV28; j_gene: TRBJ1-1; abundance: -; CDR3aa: CASNLRLPNTEAFF; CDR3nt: TGTGCCAGCAACCTCAGGTTACCGAACACTGAAGCTTTCTTT
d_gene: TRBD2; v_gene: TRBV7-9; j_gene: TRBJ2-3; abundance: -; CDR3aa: CASSLVSGTNTDTQYF; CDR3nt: TGTGCCAGCAGCTTAGTCTCCGGGACTAACACAGATACGCAGTATTTT
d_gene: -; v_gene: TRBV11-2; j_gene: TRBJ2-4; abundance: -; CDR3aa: CASSFGLNIQYF; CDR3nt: TGTGCCAGCAGCTTTGGCCTAAACATTCAGTACTTC